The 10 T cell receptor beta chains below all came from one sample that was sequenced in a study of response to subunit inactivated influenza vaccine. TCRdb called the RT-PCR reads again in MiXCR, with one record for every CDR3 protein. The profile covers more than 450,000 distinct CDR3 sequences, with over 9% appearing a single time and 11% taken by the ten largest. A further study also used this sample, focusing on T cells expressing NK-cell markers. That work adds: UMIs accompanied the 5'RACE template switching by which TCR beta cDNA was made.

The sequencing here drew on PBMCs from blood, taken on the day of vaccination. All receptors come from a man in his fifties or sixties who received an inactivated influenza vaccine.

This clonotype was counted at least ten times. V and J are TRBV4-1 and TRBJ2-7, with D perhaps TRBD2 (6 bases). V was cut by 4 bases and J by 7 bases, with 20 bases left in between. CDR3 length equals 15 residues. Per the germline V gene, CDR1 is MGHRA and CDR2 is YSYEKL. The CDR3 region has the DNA TGCGCCAGCAGCCTGCGACTAGTTGGGGGGAGGGAGCAGTACTTC. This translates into CASSLRLVGGREQYF.

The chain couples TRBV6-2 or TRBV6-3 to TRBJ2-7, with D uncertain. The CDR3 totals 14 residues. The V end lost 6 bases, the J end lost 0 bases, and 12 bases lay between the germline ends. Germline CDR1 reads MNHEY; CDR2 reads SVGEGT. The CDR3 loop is CASRLIITSYEQYF. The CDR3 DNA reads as TGTGCCAGCAGATTAATTATTACCTCCTACGAGCAGTACTTC.

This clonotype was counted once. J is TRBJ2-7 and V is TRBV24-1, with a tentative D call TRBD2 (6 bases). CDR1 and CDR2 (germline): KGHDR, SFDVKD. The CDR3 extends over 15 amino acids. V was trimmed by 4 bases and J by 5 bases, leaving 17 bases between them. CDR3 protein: CATSDPGRPGDEQYF. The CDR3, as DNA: TGTGCCACCAGTGACCCAGGGAGGCCGGGGGACGAGCAGTACTTC.

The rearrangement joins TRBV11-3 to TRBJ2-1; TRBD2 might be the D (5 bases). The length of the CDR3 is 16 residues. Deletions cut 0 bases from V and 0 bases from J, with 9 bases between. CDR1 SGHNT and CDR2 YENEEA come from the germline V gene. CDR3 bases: TGTGCCAGCAGCTTAGACCCCCGGGGCTCCTACAATGAGCAGTTCTTC. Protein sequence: CASSLDPRGSYNEQFF.

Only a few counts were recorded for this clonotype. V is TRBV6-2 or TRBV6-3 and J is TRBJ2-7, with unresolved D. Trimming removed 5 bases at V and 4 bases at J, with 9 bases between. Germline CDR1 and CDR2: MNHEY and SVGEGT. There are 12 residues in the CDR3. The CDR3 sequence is CASSTRLYEQYF. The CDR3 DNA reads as TGTGCCAGCAGTACCCGACTTTACGAGCAGTACTTC.

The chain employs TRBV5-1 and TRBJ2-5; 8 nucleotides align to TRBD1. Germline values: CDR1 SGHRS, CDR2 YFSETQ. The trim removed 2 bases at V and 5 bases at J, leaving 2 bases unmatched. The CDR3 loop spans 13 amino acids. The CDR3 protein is CASSFRDRETQYF. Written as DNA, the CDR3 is TGCGCCAGCAGCTTCCGGGACAGGGAGACCCAGTACTTC. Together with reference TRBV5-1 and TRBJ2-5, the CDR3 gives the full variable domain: KAGVTQTPRYLIKTRGQQVTLSCSPISGHRSVSWYQQTPGQGLQFLFEYFSETQRNKGNFPGRFSGRQFSNSRSEMNVSTLELGDSALYLCASSFRDRETQYFGPGTRLLVL.

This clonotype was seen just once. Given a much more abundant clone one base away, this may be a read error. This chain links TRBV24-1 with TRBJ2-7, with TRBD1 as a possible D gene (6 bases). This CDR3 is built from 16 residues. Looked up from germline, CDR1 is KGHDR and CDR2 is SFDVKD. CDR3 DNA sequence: TGTGGCACCAGTGAGGGTGTGGCGGACAGTCTCTACGAGCAGTACTTC. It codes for CGTSEGVADSLYEQYF.

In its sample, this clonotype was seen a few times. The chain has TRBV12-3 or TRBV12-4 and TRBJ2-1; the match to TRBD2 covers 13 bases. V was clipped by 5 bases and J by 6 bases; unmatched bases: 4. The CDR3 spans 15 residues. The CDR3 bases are TGTGCCAGCAGTCCAACTAGCGGGGGGGTCAATGAGCAGTTCTTC. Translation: CASSPTSGGVNEQFF.

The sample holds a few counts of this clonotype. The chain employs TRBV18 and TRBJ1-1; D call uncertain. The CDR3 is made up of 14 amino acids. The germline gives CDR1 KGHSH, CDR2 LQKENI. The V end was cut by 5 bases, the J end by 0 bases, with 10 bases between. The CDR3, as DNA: TGTGCCAGCTCAATCCAGGAGATGAACACTGAAGCTTTCTTT. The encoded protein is CASSIQEMNTEAFF.

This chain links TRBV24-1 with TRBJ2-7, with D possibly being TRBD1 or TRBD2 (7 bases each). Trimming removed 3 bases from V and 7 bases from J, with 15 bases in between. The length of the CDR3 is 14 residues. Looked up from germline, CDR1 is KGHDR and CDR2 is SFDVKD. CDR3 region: CATSDPGRGHEQYF. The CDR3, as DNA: TGTGCCACCAGTGATCCGGGGAGGGGGCATGAGCAGTACTTC.